This T cell receptor beta chain is from a study of cytomegalovirus exposure and HLA in healthy donors (dated by TCRdb to about 2017). With respect to the entire study: In an earlier analysis of roughly 500 of the donors, 250 to 350 Gb of sequence data and 95 million to 130 million unique TCR beta sequences from 150 million to 200 million T cells were reported. Rather than drawing on any new phenotypic data, the later analysis identified candidate immune exposures from TCR beta sequences and the way those sequences occurred across donors. An early release that covered roughly 600 HLA-typed donors contained approximately 300 gigabases of sequencing data and roughly 84 million unique TCR sequences. Among 300 to 450 genotyped donors of the cohort, an average of about 240,000 unique TCR beta nucleotide sequences were sequenced per donor, approximately 20% of them non-productive. Every discovery cohort repertoire had been produced on one sequencing platform. An earlier analysis of 450 to 750 of the donors used high-throughput TCR beta sequencing to judge whether each TCR beta V gene segment behaved as functional or pseudogenic. Genome-wide SNP genotypes for about three fifths of the roughly 670 donors were used in a later genetic analysis, which treated that subset as a discovery cohort. Typing coverage differed by locus: A, B, C, DRB1 and DQB1 were typed in about 620-640 donors, DQA1 in roughly 510, DPA1 in around 610, and DPB1 in 472. To predict cytomegalovirus infection status, the study combined high-throughput TCR immunosequencing, statistical association of individual TCRs with disease status, and machine learning. Using immunosequencing, the study profiled T cell repertoires from 500 to 800 subjects and related those repertoires to cytomegalovirus serostatus. Besides the first cohort of 500 to 700 subjects, a separate validation cohort made up of roughly 120 different subjects was used. The aim of the study was to test whether cataloging public T cell receptors could identify signatures of past pathogen exposure. Among the roughly 400 genotyped donors, roughly 80% belonged to the genetic ancestry cluster associated with self-reported Caucasian donors. Five DR-DQ haplotypes were handled as single units for association and clustering because linkage in the cohort was strong. Donor age, sex, ethnicity and CMV serostatus were collected together with the repertoire data. A later analysis re-analyzed previously published TCR beta repertoires from 600 to 850 donors and added high-resolution HLA genotyping to study TCR occurrence patterns. HLA typing included class I and class II loci at four-digit resolution.

Overall study outcomes, separate from this receptor: A total of 150 to 200 TCR beta chains were listed by the study as associated with cytomegalovirus. According to a later analysis, most CMV-associated TCR beta chains appeared to be HLA-restricted, and the HLA associations seemed to be driven largely by CMV exposure. A further reported finding was that TCR beta sequences accurately predicted the HLA-A and HLA-B alleles for most subjects in the first cohort. CMV serostatus was the only immune exposure information available for the cohort. Around 16 rarely observed V segments, including chromosome 9 orphons, were excluded from the earlier analysis of a few hundred of the donors because counts were too low. Broadly in line with IMGT annotations, most TCR beta V segments showed up in productive rearrangements about 87% or about 30% of the time in an earlier analysis of some 590 of the donors. In a later analysis, HLA-associated TCR beta chains showed more clonal expansion and lower generation probabilities than non-associated chains that were equally common. While some public TCRs were present in many individuals, most TCR sequences turned up only very rarely across donors. Compared with the roughly 720-donor mean, donors in an Asian-associated ancestry cluster had fewer N-insertions in productive TCRs, according to a later genetic analysis. In vitro tests confirmed that a few of the cytomegalovirus-associated TCR beta chains recognize cytomegalovirus antigens. According to a later analysis, parvovirus B19, influenza, CMV and Epstein-Barr virus appeared linked to several top co-occurrence clusters. Linkage disequilibrium might explain the correlated functional status among segregating V segments, but an unknown experimental factor could not be ruled out. When HLA alleles, especially DR and DQ, strongly co-occurred, TCR associations were difficult to assign to individual alleles. Because HLA typing was missing for some donors at each locus, association tests included only the typed subset. Presence/absence analyses assumed roughly uniform sequencing depth across donors, an assumption that may not hold. Cytomegalovirus status was reported to be diagnosed by the classifier with high specificity and sensitivity in both the original and validation cohorts. A later analysis associated about 18,000 TCR beta sequences with specific HLA alleles at a false discovery rate of 0.05. The cohort was sequenced for TCR beta chains only, and without alpha or paired-chain data the features that could be detected were limited. An association between a missense DCLRE1C variant and V-gene and J-gene trimming of TCR beta chains was found in a later genetic analysis and replicated in an independent cohort. The 87-base-pair reads could not distinguish some IMGT-functional V segments, including TRBV6-2 and TRBV6-3, so those segments were excluded. The sequencing pipeline was judged likely to have produced a cluster of highly shared sequence variants as a technical artifact. A later analysis found that TCR association rates varied across HLA loci, with DRB1 alleles showing the most associated TCRs and HLA-C alleles the fewest. According to the authors, the approach could potentially be generalized to other disease states and immunological phenotypes.

The CDR3 covers 12 residues, taking in both the cysteine and the phenylalanine. Only the CDR3 DNA stays, 36 bases, in frame from base 1. Cut back by 2 bases and 8 bases, the V and J ends lie 6 bases apart. CDR1 is given as ENHRY and CDR2 as SYGVKD, both from the germline V gene. The method was the immunoSEQ multiplex PCR assay. For the multiplex PCR, a mixture combining 60 forward primers for TCR Vbeta segments and 13 reverse primers for TCR Jbeta segments was used. Amplification of the CDR3 region of rearranged TCR beta genes was performed with a multiplex PCR assay on genomic DNA. Amplified TCR beta libraries were sequenced as 87-base-pair reads on the Illumina HiSeq System. The source study handled its data this way. A later analysis tallied 80 million to 95 million unique TCR beta chains across the 666 repertoires, and about 10 million of those chains were shared by two or more donors. Raw reads were error-corrected and collapsed into unique sequences with a nearest-neighbor algorithm that merged closely related sequences to remove PCR and sequencing errors. CDR3 sequences were aligned to IMGT reference sequences to assign V, D and J gene segments. Each retained sequence needed at least a six-nucleotide match to both a V gene segment and a J gene segment. A rearrangement was called productive if the CDR3 had no stop codons and remained in frame with V and J, and every other rearrangement was called non-productive. Following IMGT convention, CDR3 was defined as the stretch from the second conserved V-encoded cysteine to the conserved J-encoded phenylalanine. Sequences without an unambiguous match to a single V gene segment were excluded from the earlier analysis of 500 to 700 of the donors. In an earlier analysis of 450 to 750 of the donors, a V segment was called functional when productive rearrangements were above 56.7%, and segregating when the standard deviation between donors exceeded 5%. A statistical classification framework was built for diagnosing cytomegalovirus status from the catalog of TCR beta chain sequences. In a later analysis, V and J genes were assigned by comparing TCR nucleotide sequences against IMGT/GENE-DB human TR gene sequences. Using the TCRdist pipeline, a later analysis assigned CDR3 sequences along with most-parsimonious VDJ recombination scenarios. In a later analysis, each TCR beta chain was defined by its CDR3 amino acid sequence together with its V-gene family, and reads lacking a unique V-gene family were excluded. As a way to deal with suspected cross-contamination and a sequencing artifact, a later analysis dropped 640 or so nucleotide sequences that were highly shared and had low generation probability. A later analysis calculated a clonal expansion index for each public chain from normalized within-repertoire ranks of inferred template counts. Generation probabilities in a later analysis came from a VDJ recombination model fitted to out-of-frame rearrangements, and those results were checked against IGoR. In a later analysis, TCR-TCR, TCR-HLA and TCR-CMV co-occurrence was scored with hypergeometric tests, and a repertoire-size bias correction was applied to TCR pairs. To estimate false discovery rates, a later analysis permuted the HLA or CMV assignments 20 times. In a later analysis, co-occurring TCRs were grouped with DBSCAN, and TCRdist sequence similarity was added when clustering was performed within HLA-allele-positive subsets. Co-occurrence clustering excluded repertoires with fewer than 30,000 or more than 120,000 public chains, plus five with anomalous nucleotide sharing. Sourced from immuneACCESS, this table was stored by TCRdb with only in-frame sequences that have V and J called. A share of the clones is absent; for the studies checked, an unresolved V gene accounts for under half, and the remainder has no known explanation. From that table come the V and J calls and clone size; the DNA was used to work out D and trimming. In all, the sample holds approximately 150,000 clones, and over 75% of those were seen once. Of the sample, 1.5% to 2% falls within the top ten clones.

Points on this clone: What this receptor recognizes is not known. Per-base quality was not reported, and no clone a single base away is much larger than it.

The cohort was made up of approximately 700 healthy bone marrow donors. Cohort members were all nominally healthy when sampled, although unrecorded immune exposures were likely present. The donor was CMV seronegative and belonged to the group of more than 300 seronegative cohort members. Every donor gave a peripheral blood sample, and the peripheral blood mononuclear cells from that sample were used for TCR beta sequencing. The Qiagen DNeasy Blood Extraction Kit was used to extract genomic DNA from the blood cell samples. The sequence was obtained from a man between 40 and 49 years old in good health and CMV-seronegative. Sequenced material: PBMCs. The sequence joins TRBV10-3 to TRBJ2-2; D gene: possibly TRBD1, on 6 matching bases. The CDR3 region: CAISEGTGELFF. The DNA sequence follows: TGTGCCATCAGTGAGGGGACAGGGGAGCTGTTTTTT.